This passage covers 3 T cell receptor beta chains from one sample sequenced in a study of shared clonotypes between healthy human individuals. Measured with immunoSEQ multiplex PCR; TCRdb has only the in-frame clones, and not every one. This sample has roughly 650,000 clones, with 95% to 97% found just once. Terminally differentiated effector memory CD45RA+ cells were excluded from the naive CD8 cells, which were CD45RO-negative and positively selected for CCR7. Specimen: naive CD8+ T cells sorted from blood. The source is a woman aged 25 to 39 in good health.

The V call is TRBV5-1, the J call TRBJ2-7; 14 bases line up with TRBD2. The germline CDR1 and CDR2 sequences are SGHRS and YFSETQ. The CDR3 covers 17 residues. Unmatched junction bases numbered 5, after V lost 0 bases and J lost 3 bases. As DNA, the CDR3 is TGCGCCAGCAGCTTGGCGGGACTAGCGGGAGTGCGCTACGAGCAGTACTTC. Amino acids: CASSLAGLAGVRYEQYF.

CDR3: CASSQVLPSGNNEQFF. The DNA for the CDR3 is TGTGCCAGCAGCCAAGTTCTCCCTAGCGGGAACAATGAGCAGTTCTTC. This rearrangement joins TRBV4-2 to TRBJ2-1, with 9 bases identical to TRBD2. Trimming removed 1 base from V and 5 bases from J; junction bases left unmatched: 6. Germline assignment: CDR1 LGHNA and CDR2 YNFKEQ. The CDR3 consists of 16 residues.

The chain links TRBV2 to TRBJ2-3; 13 positions match TRBD2. V was clipped by 6 bases and J by 4 bases; unmatched bases: 7. Germline V gives CDR1 SNHLY, CDR2 FYNNEI. The CDR3 runs to 16 residues. Written as DNA, the CDR3 is TGTGCCAGCAGGAGGACTAGCGGGAGATTGGCAGATACGCAGTATTTT. Its translation is CASRRTSGRLADTQYF. Filled out from reference TRBV2 and TRBJ2-3, the complete variable domain reads EPEVTQTPSHQVTQMGQEVILRCVPISNHLYFYWYRQILGQKVEFLVSFYNNEISEKSEIFDDQFSVERPDGSNFTLKIRSTKLEDSAMYFCASRRTSGRLADTQYFGPGTRLTVL.